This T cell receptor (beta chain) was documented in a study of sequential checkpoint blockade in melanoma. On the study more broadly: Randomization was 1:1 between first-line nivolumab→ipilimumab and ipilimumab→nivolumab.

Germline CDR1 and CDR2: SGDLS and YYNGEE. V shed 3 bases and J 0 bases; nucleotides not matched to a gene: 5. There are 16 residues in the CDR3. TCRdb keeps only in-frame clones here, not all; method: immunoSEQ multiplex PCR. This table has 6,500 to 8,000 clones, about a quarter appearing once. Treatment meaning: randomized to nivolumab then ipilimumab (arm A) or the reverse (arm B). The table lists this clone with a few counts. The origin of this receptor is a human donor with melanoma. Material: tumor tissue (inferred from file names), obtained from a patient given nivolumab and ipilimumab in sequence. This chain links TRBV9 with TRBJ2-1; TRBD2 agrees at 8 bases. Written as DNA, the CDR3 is TGTGCCAGCAGCGCACTAGCGGCCAGCTCCTACAATGAGCAGTTCTTC. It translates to CASSALAASSYNEQFF.